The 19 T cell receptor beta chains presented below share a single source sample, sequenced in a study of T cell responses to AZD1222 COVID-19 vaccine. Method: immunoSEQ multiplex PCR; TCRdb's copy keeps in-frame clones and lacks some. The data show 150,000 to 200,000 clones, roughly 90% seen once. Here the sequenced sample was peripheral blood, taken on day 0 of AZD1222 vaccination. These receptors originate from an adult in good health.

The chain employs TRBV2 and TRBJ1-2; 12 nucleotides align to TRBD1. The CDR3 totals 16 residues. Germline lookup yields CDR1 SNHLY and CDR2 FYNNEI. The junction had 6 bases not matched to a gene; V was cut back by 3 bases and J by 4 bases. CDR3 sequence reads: CASSDGTGGPSYGYTF. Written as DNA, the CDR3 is TGTGCCAGCAGTGACGGGACAGGGGGCCCATCCTATGGCTACACCTTC. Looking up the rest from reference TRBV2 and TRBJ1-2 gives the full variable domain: EPEVTQTPSHQVTQMGQEVILRCVPISNHLYFYWYRQILGQKVEFLVSFYNNEISEKSEIFDDQFSVERPDGSNFTLKIRSTKLEDSAMYFCASSDGTGGPSYGYTFGSGTRLTVV.

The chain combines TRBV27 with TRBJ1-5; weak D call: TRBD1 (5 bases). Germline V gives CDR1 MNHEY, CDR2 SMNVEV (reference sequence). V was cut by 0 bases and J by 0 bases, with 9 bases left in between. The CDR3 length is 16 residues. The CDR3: CASSLSAGDSNQPQHF. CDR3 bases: TGTGCCAGCAGTTTATCGGCGGGGGATAGCAATCAGCCCCAGCATTTT.

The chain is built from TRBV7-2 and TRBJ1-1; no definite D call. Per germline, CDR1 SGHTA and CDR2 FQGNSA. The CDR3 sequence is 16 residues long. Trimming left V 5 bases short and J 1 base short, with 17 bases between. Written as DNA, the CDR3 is TGTGCCAGCAGCCCAGGCGGAATCACGAGGAACACTGAAGCTTTCTTT. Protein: CASSPGGITRNTEAFF.

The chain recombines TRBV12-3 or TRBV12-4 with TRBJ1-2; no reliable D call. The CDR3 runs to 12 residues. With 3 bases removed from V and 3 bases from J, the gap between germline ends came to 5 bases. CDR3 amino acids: CASSFGDYGYTF. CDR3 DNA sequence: TGTGCCAGCAGTTTCGGAGACTATGGCTACACCTTC.

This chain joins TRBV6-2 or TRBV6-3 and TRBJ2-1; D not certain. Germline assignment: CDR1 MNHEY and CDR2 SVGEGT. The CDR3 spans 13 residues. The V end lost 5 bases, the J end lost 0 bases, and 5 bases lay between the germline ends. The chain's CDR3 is CASSRVSYNEQFF. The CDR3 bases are TGTGCCAGCAGTCGTGTCTCCTACAATGAGCAGTTCTTC.

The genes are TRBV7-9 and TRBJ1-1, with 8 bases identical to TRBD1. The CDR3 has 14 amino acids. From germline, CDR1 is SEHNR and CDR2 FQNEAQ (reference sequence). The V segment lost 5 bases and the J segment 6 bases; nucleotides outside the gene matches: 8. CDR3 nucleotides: TGTGCCAGCAGCCTAAATGACAGGGGTGCTGAAGCTTTCTTT. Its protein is CASSLNDRGAEAFF.

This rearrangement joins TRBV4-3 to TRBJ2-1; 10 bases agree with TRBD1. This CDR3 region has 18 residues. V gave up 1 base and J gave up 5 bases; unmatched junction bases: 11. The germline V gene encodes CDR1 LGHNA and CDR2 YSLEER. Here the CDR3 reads CASSQGTGTGVLNNEQFF. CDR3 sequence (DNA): TGCGCCAGCAGCCAAGGTACCGGGACAGGGGTACTGAACAATGAGCAGTTCTTC.

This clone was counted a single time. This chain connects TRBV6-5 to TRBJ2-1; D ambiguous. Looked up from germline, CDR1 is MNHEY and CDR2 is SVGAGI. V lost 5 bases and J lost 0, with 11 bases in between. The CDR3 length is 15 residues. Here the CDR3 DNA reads TGTGCCAGCAGTCCCGGGCTATACTCCTACAATGAGCAGTTCTTC. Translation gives CASSPGLYSYNEQFF.

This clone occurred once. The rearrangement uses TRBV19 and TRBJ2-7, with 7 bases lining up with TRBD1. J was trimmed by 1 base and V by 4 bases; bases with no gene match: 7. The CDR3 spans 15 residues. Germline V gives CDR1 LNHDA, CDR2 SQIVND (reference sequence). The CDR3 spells CASSTPRQGSYEQYF. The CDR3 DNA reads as TGTGCCAGTAGTACCCCGCGACAGGGTTCCTACGAGCAGTACTTC.

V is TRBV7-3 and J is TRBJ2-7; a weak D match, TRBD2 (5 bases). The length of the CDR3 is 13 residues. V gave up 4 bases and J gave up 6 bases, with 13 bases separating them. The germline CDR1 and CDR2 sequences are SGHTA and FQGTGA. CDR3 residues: CASSSGLLGEQYF. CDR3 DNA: TGTGCCAGCAGCTCCGGACTCCTCGGCGAGCAGTACTTC.

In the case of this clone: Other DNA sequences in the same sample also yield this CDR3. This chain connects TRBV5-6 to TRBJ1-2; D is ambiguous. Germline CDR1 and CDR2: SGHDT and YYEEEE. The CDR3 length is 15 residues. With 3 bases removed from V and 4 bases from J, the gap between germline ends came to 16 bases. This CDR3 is CASSSGLQQVYGYTF. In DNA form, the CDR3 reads TGTGCCAGCAGCTCGGGGTTACAGCAAGTCTATGGCTACACCTTC.

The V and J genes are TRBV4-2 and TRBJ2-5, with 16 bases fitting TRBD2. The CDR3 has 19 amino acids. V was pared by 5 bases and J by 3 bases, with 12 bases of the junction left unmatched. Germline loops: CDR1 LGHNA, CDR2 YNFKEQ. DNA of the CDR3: TGTGCCAGCAGCTACCTCACCGGGACTAGCGGGAGGGGGAAAGAGACCCAGTACTTC. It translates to CASSYLTGTSGRGKETQYF.

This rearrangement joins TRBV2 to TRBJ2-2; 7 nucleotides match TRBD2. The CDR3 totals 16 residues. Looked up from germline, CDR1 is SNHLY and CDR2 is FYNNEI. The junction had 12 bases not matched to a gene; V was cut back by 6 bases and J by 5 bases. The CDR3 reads CASRDNSGLITGELFF. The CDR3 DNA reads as TGTGCCAGCAGGGACAATAGCGGGCTTATAACCGGGGAGCTGTTTTTT.

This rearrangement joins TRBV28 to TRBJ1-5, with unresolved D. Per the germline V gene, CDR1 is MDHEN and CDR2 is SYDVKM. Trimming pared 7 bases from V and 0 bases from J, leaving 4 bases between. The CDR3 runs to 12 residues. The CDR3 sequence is CASMDSNQPQHF. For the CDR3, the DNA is TGTGCCAGCATGGATAGCAATCAGCCCCAGCATTTT.

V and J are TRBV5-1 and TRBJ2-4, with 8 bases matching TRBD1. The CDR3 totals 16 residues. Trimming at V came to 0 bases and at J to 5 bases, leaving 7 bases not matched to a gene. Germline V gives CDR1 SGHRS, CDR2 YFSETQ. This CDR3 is CASSLVGQGLENIQYF. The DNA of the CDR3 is TGCGCCAGCAGCTTGGTCGGACAGGGTCTGGAAAACATTCAGTACTTC. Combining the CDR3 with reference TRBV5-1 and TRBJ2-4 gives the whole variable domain KAGVTQTPRYLIKTRGQQVTLSCSPISGHRSVSWYQQTPGQGLQFLFEYFSETQRNKGNFPGRFSGRQFSNSRSEMNVSTLELGDSALYLCASSLVGQGLENIQYFGAGTRLSVL.

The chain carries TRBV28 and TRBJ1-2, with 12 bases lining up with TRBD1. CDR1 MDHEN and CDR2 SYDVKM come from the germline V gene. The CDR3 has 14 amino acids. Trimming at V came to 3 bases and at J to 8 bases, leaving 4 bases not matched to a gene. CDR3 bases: TGTGCCAGCAGTTTCGGGGACAGGGGGCGCGGCTACACCTTC. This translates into CASSFGDRGRGYTF.

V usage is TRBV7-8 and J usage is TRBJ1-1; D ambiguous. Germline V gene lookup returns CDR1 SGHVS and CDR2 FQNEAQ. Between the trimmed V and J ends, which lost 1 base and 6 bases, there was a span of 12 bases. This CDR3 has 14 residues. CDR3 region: CASSLGVDSAEAFF. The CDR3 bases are TGTGCCAGCAGCTTAGGGGTCGATTCCGCTGAAGCTTTCTTT.

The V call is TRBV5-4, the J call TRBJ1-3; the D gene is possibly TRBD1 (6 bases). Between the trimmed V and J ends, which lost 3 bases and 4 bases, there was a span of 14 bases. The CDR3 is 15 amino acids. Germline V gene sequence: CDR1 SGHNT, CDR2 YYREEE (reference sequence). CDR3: CASSWIGGAGNTIYF. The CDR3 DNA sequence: TGTGCCAGCAGCTGGATAGGGGGGGCCGGAAACACCATATATTTT.

CDR3 loop: CASSTGTDSYEQYF. The CDR3 region has the DNA TGTGCCAGCAGTACCGGGACAGACTCCTACGAGCAGTACTTC. V gene TRBV28 combines with J gene TRBJ2-7; 7 bases map to TRBD1. The V gene end was trimmed by 5 bases and the J gene end by 0 bases; junction bases not matched to a gene: 4. The CDR3 consists of 14 residues. Germline CDR1 and CDR2: MDHEN and SYDVKM. Using reference TRBV28 and TRBJ2-7 for the parts outside the CDR3, the full variable domain is DVKVTQSSRYLVKRTGEKVFLECVQDMDHENMFWYRQDPGLGLRLIYFSYDVKMKEKGDIPEGYSVSREKKERFSLILESASTNQTSMYLCASSTGTDSYEQYFGPGTRLTVT.